This record concerns one T cell receptor beta chain sequence. Per germline, CDR1 SGHAT and CDR2 FQNNGV. Trimming removed 4 bases from V and 6 bases from J, with 8 bases in between. CDR3 length equals 12 residues. This entry belongs to a study of blood T cell repertoires in COVID-19. Across the whole study: Samples representing acute and convalescent COVID-19 were sourced from the United States, Italy and Spain. T cells, B-cell-depleted T cells, or PBMCs provided the cDNA or gDNA that served as material.

Original analysis: Scientists estimated how many nucleated cells there were by amplifying reference gene primers. The method was immunoSEQ multiplex PCR; TCRdb's version includes in-frame clones alone and lacks a portion of them. The V and J calls and the clone size are those of that table, but D and trimming were determined from the DNA. There are approximately 240,000 clones in the sample; roughly 88% occur only once, and 2.1% lies in the top ten. This receptor was identified in a woman aged 35 to 49 who had recovered from COVID-19. The specimen sequenced was peripheral blood. J is TRBJ2-3 and V is TRBV11-2; possibly TRBD2 for D (6 bases). The CDR3 bases are TGTGCCAGCAGCTCGGACTATGATACGCAGTATTTT. This gives the protein CASSSDYDTQYF.